Shown below are 26 T cell receptor beta chains from a single sample sequenced in a study of control samples from healthy donors and cancer patients (dated by TCRdb to the early 2020s). Libraries were constructed by the immunoSEQ multiplex PCR assay. TCRdb holds this immuneACCESS table with in-frame rearrangements only. Some clones are missing; in checked studies, unresolved V genes explain under half, and the rest has no known cause. The table kept for this sample lists roughly 190,000 clones. Approximately 2.2% of the sample is taken by the ten largest. The sample comprised blood. These receptor sequences come from a woman between 25 and 40 years old in good health.

V and J are TRBV7-9 and TRBJ1-3, with D possibly matching TRBD1 (6 bases). CDR1 and CDR2 from the germline V gene are SEHNR and FQNEAQ (reference sequence). This CDR3 has 17 residues. Between the trimmed V and J ends, which lost 3 bases and 1 base, there was a span of 16 bases. The CDR3 loop reads CASSFSTGPESGNTIYF. CDR3 DNA: TGTGCCAGCAGCTTCTCCACAGGGCCAGAGTCTGGAAACACCATATATTTT.

Here the CDR3 DNA reads TGTGCCACCAGCAGGTCGGGCGGGGCAAGCACAGATACGCAGTATTTT. This encodes CATSRSGGASTDTQYF. The V and J genes are TRBV15 and TRBJ2-3, with D possibly TRBD2 on 6 matching bases. The CDR3 sequence is 16 residues long. The germline gives CDR1 LNHNV, CDR2 YYDKDF (reference sequence). Trimming took 3 bases from V and 0 from J, leaving 13 bases between them. Based on the CDR3 plus reference TRBV15 and TRBJ2-3, the full variable domain is DAMVIQNPRYQVTQFGKPVTLSCSQTLNHNVMYWYQQKSSQAPKLLFHYYDKDFNNEADTPDNFQSRRPNTSFCFLDIRSPGLGDTAMYLCATSRSGGASTDTQYFGPGTRLTVL.

This chain links TRBV19 with TRBJ2-3; possibly TRBD1 or TRBD2 for D (5 bases each). Deletions cut 3 bases from V and 6 bases from J, with 19 bases between. The length of the CDR3 is 16 residues. CDR1 and CDR2 (germline): LNHDA, SQIVND (reference sequence). CDR3 bases: TGTGCCAGTAGTATGGGACGTCCACAAGGACGGGATACGCAGTATTTT. This sequence encodes CASSMGRPQGRDTQYF.

The chain links TRBV5-1 to TRBJ1-1; D is perhaps TRBD1 (5 bases). V lost 0 bases and J 1 base, leaving 10 bases between the germline ends. In germline, CDR1 is SGHRS, CDR2 YFSETQ. This CDR3 is 15 amino acids long. CDR3 region: CASSLDGARNTEAFF. CDR3 sequence (DNA): TGCGCCAGCAGCTTGGACGGGGCGCGGAACACTGAAGCTTTCTTT.

The rearrangement uses TRBV7-2 and TRBJ1-6; 8 nucleotides match TRBD1. Germline V CDR1 and CDR2: SGHTA, FQGNSA. This CDR3 region has 16 residues. J was trimmed by 9 bases and V by 1 base; bases with no gene match: 8. The CDR3 loop reads CASSLGPRQGRSPLHF. In DNA, the CDR3 is TGTGCCAGCAGCTTAGGCCCCCGACAGGGGCGTTCACCCCTCCACTTT.

This sequence joins TRBV27 and TRBJ2-1; D call uncertain. The CDR3 spans 12 residues. V was pared by 8 bases and J by 1 base, with 6 bases between. CDR1 and CDR2 (germline): MNHEY, SMNVEV (reference sequence). CDR3 amino acids: CASSTSYNEQFF. CDR3 bases: TGTGCCAGCTCTACTTCCTACAATGAGCAGTTCTTC.

Comment on this clone: The same CDR3 is also encoded by other DNA sequences in this sample. V gene TRBV5-1 combines with J gene TRBJ2-1; D call uncertain. This CDR3 has 13 amino acids. V lost 0 bases to trimming and J lost 2 bases, with 3 bases between them. From germline, CDR1 is SGHRS and CDR2 YFSETQ. CDR3 sequence (DNA): TGCGCCAGCAGCTTGGGGACCTACAATGAGCAGTTCTTC. This encodes CASSLGTYNEQFF.

The rearrangement joins TRBV28 to TRBJ1-6, with TRBD1 identical over 7 bases. The CDR3 totals 15 residues. V was pared by 2 bases and J by 9 bases, with 7 bases of the junction left unmatched. Germline lookup yields CDR1 MDHEN and CDR2 SYDVKM. CDR3 sequence: CASSLGGYRGSPLHF. CDR3 bases: TGTGCCAGCAGTTTAGGGGGGTACAGGGGTTCACCCCTCCACTTT.

The chain is built from TRBV18 and TRBJ2-2, with D perhaps matching TRBD2 (7 bases). In germline, CDR1 is KGHSH, CDR2 LQKENI. The CDR3 runs to 16 residues. V was trimmed by 4 bases and J by 4 bases, leaving 16 bases between them. CDR3 protein: CASSLSDGGPTGELFF. CDR3 bases: TGTGCCAGCTCACTAAGCGACGGGGGGCCCACCGGGGAGCTGTTTTTT.

This rearrangement joins TRBV12-3 or TRBV12-4 to TRBJ1-5; D is ambiguous. This CDR3 region has 10 residues. The V end was cut by 7 bases, the J end by 9 bases, with 7 bases between. CDR3 region: CASTARPQHF. CDR3 DNA: TGTGCCAGCACCGCTAGGCCCCAGCATTTT.

The rearrangement links TRBV2 to TRBJ1-3; tentatively, D is TRBD1 (5 bases). Germline assignment: CDR1 SNHLY and CDR2 FYNNEI. The germline V and J ends were trimmed by 2 bases and 3 bases, with 14 bases remaining between them. This CDR3 has 16 amino acids. CDR3 amino acids: CASSEYGARNGNTIYF. The CDR3 DNA reads TGTGCCAGCAGTGAATATGGGGCGCGAAATGGAAACACCATATATTTT.

CDR3 protein: CASSLRALLLRGGYTF. CDR3 coding DNA: TGCGCCAGCAGCCTCCGGGCCCTTCTACTTCGCGGTGGCTACACCTTC. V is TRBV5-1 and J is TRBJ1-2; unclear D gene. Per germline, CDR1 SGHRS and CDR2 YFSETQ. CDR3 length: 16 residues. The V end lost 4 bases, the J end lost 7 bases, and 23 bases lay between the germline ends. The full variable domain, with the rest looked up from reference TRBV5-1 and TRBJ1-2, is KAGVTQTPRYLIKTRGQQVTLSCSPISGHRSVSWYQQTPGQGLQFLFEYFSETQRNKGNFPGRFSGRQFSNSRSEMNVSTLELGDSALYLCASSLRALLLRGGYTFGSGTRLTVV.

The chain joins TRBV2 to TRBJ1-1; TRBD1 aligns across 7 bases. The CDR3 extends over 13 amino acids. The germline gives CDR1 SNHLY, CDR2 FYNNEI. V shed 8 bases, J shed 4 bases, and the junction held 7 bases outside the gene matches. This CDR3 reads CASGTGVGTEAFF. Written as DNA, the CDR3 is TGTGCCAGCGGAACAGGGGTAGGCACTGAAGCTTTCTTT.

The chain employs TRBV27 and TRBJ1-5; unclear D gene. The CDR3 is 14 residues long. Deletions cut 3 bases from V and 6 bases from J, with 12 bases between. Germline CDR1 reads MNHEY; CDR2 reads SMNVEV (reference sequence). CDR3 nucleotide sequence: TGTGCCAGCAGTTTTACCGGGAGCGGTCAGCCCCAGCATTTT. This gives the protein CASSFTGSGQPQHF.

CDR3 region: CASSFSRSIPNEKLFF. CDR3 in DNA: TGTGCCAGCAGCTTTAGCCGTAGCATTCCTAATGAAAAACTGTTTTTT. The chain recombines TRBV7-8 with TRBJ1-4; D uncertain. This CDR3 is built from 16 residues. Germline loops: CDR1 SGHVS, CDR2 FQNEAQ. Trimming stripped 3 bases from V and 3 bases from J, with 14 bases between.

The J gene is TRBJ1-5, the V gene TRBV7-2; 10 positions agree with TRBD1. The V gene end was trimmed by 5 bases and the J gene end by 0 bases; junction bases not matched to a gene: 13. CDR1 SGHTA and CDR2 FQGNSA come from the germline V gene. The CDR3 covers 19 residues. The CDR3 bases are TGTGCCAGCAGCCGTACCGGGACAGGGGCCGTAGATAGCAATCAGCCCCAGCATTTT. This translates into CASSRTGTGAVDSNQPQHF.

CDR3 amino acids: CASSFRRGGYTF. For the CDR3, the DNA is TGTGCCAGCAGTTTCCGGAGAGGAGGCTACACCTTC. This chain joins TRBV12-3 or TRBV12-4 and TRBJ1-2; D ambiguous. This CDR3 spans 12 amino acids. V gave up 3 bases and J gave up 8 bases, with 10 bases separating them.

This rearrangement joins TRBV12-3 or TRBV12-4 to TRBJ2-1, with unresolved D. CDR3 length: 11 residues. Trimming pared 6 bases from V and 0 bases from J, leaving 0 bases between. DNA of the CDR3: TGTGCCAGCAGCTCCTACAATGAGCAGTTCTTC. It codes for CASSSYNEQFF.

This chain uses TRBV11-2 with TRBJ2-1; D is unclear. Trimming removed 7 bases from V and 6 bases from J, with 13 bases in between. This CDR3 comprises 13 residues. Germline V gives CDR1 SGHAT, CDR2 FQNNGV. CDR3 sequence reads: CASISTGFNEQFF. The CDR3, as DNA: TGTGCCAGCATCTCGACCGGCTTCAATGAGCAGTTCTTC.

J is TRBJ2-1 and V is TRBV6-5, with D perhaps TRBD1 or TRBD2 (5 bases each). The V gene lost 2 bases and the J gene lost 9 bases, with 14 bases spanning the gap. Germline values: CDR1 MNHEY, CDR2 SVGAGI. CDR3 size: 14 residues. CDR3 protein: CASSYGIPGGEQFF. CDR3 DNA: TGTGCCAGCAGTTACGGGATCCCTGGGGGTGAGCAGTTCTTC.

The rearrangement uses TRBV27 and TRBJ2-5; TRBD1 agrees at 9 bases. Germline CDR1 is MNHEY and CDR2 is SMNVEV (reference sequence). V gave up 4 bases and J gave up 2 bases; unmatched junction bases: 8. The CDR3 is made up of 16 amino acids. The CDR3 sequence: CASSSQTGGTQETQYF. CDR3 in DNA: TGTGCCAGCAGTTCCCAGACAGGGGGTACGCAAGAGACCCAGTACTTC.

The CDR3: CATSDSSGSINYGYTF. CDR3 DNA sequence: TGTGCCACCAGTGACTCATCAGGGTCCATTAACTATGGCTACACCTTC. The rearrangement links TRBV24-1 to TRBJ1-2; maybe TRBD1 (5 bases). CDR1 and CDR2 from the germline V gene are KGHDR and SFDVKD. Trimming took off 4 bases at V and 1 base at J, with 15 bases between the two ends. The CDR3 has 16 amino acids.

V gene TRBV29-1 combines with J gene TRBJ2-4; tentative D call: TRBD2 (6 bases). CDR1 SQVTM and CDR2 ANQGSEA come from the germline V gene. CDR3 size: 10 residues. The V gene lost 4 bases and the J gene lost 9 bases, with 7 bases spanning the gap. The CDR3 region is CSVGDSIQYF. In DNA form, the CDR3 reads TGCAGCGTTGGGGACTCCATTCAGTACTTC.

V is TRBV7-6 and J is TRBJ1-1, with D maybe TRBD1 (6 bases). The CDR3 sequence is 13 residues long. Germline V gene lookup returns CDR1 SGHVS and CDR2 FNYEAQ. With 6 bases removed from V and 0 bases from J, the gap between germline ends came to 8 bases. CDR3 sequence (DNA): TGTGCCAGCAGGACAGGTTTGAACACTGAAGCTTTCTTT. Amino acid sequence: CASRTGLNTEAFF. The full variable domain, in which reference TRBV7-6 and TRBJ1-1 provide the parts outside the CDR3, is GAGVSQSPRYKVTKRGQDVALRCDPISGHVSLYWYRQALGQGPEFLTYFNYEAQQDKSGLPNDRFSAERPEGSISTLTIQRTEQRDSAMYRCASRTGLNTEAFFGQGTRLTVV.

The gene calls are TRBV6-5 and TRBJ1-2; D is possibly TRBD1 (6 bases). The CDR3 runs to 15 residues. Per germline, CDR1 MNHEY and CDR2 SVGAGI. Trimming took 0 bases from V and 8 from J, leaving 16 bases between them. CDR3: CASSYSTRGGEGYTF. CDR3 sequence (DNA): TGTGCCAGCAGTTACTCGACCAGGGGCGGTGAAGGCTACACCTTC.

The CDR3 here is CASSAYQGPYNSPLHF. The CDR3 bases are TGTGCCAGCAGCGCGTACCAGGGACCCTATAATTCACCCCTCCACTTT. The V gene is TRBV7-9, the J gene TRBJ1-6; perhaps TRBD1 as D (5 bases). The CDR3 extends over 16 amino acids. V dropped 5 bases and J dropped 2 bases, with 13 bases sitting between them. Germline CDR1 SEHNR, CDR2 FQNEAQ (reference sequence).